This TCR beta chain originates from a study of early stage breast cancer tumors. Overall study results and limits: Comparing each tissue with blood distinguished tumor from normal in most of the 16 patients.

Libraries were prepared by immunoSEQ multiplex PCR; TCRdb keeps only in-frame clonotypes and omits some of them. The data show about 9,900 clones, around 60% seen once. The CDR3 is made up of 15 amino acids. Between the trimmed V and J ends, which lost 0 bases and 2 bases, there was a span of 8 bases. Germline assignment: CDR1 SGHNT and CDR2 YENEEA. Concerning this clone: Its specificity is not known. Other DNA sequences of this sample code for an identical CDR3.

The source of this sequence is a person aged 55 to 70 with breast cancer. The sample comprised breast tumor tissue. The chain combines TRBV11-3 with TRBJ2-1; weak D call: TRBD1 (5 bases). The CDR3 nucleotides read TGTGCCAGCAGCTTAGATCCAGGGCCCTACAATGAGCAGTTCTTC. Its translation: CASSLDPGPYNEQFF.